Below are 24 T cell receptor beta chains sequenced from a single sample in a study of T cell responses to AZD1222 COVID-19 vaccine. Sequencing used immunoSEQ multiplex PCR; TCRdb keeps in-frame clones, though not all of them. The sample contains about 100,000 clones, 87% of which appear only once. The sequences come from peripheral blood, collected on day 0 of AZD1222 vaccination. The receptors originated from an adult in good health.

The chain joins TRBV2 to TRBJ1-3; a weak D match, TRBD1 (6 bases). V was trimmed by 7 bases and J by 3 bases, leaving 13 bases between them. Germline CDR1 is SNHLY and CDR2 is FYNNEI. This CDR3 spans 14 amino acids. DNA for the CDR3: TGTGCCAGCATCCCCCAGGGGCATGGAAACACCATATATTTT. Protein sequence: CASIPQGHGNTIYF. Looking up the rest from reference TRBV2 and TRBJ1-3 gives the full variable domain: EPEVTQTPSHQVTQMGQEVILRCVPISNHLYFYWYRQILGQKVEFLVSFYNNEISEKSEIFDDQFSVERPDGSNFTLKIRSTKLEDSAMYFCASIPQGHGNTIYFGEGSWLTVV.

The chain's CDR3 is CASSLGEGSEQYF. In nucleotides, the CDR3 is TGTGCCAGCAGCCTAGGGGAGGGATCCGAGCAGTACTTC. V and J are TRBV7-9 and TRBJ2-7; TRBD2 matches at 7 bases. Germline loops: CDR1 SEHNR, CDR2 FQNEAQ (reference sequence). The CDR3 is 13 amino acids. J lost 6 bases, V lost 5 bases, and 7 bases had no gene match.

This chain links TRBV9 with TRBJ2-6; tentative D call: TRBD1 (6 bases). CDR1 is SGDLS and CDR2 is YYNGEE in the germline V gene. Trimming cost V 3 bases and J 0 bases, with 13 bases left between them. This CDR3 has 17 residues. DNA of the CDR3: TGTGCCAGCAGCGCCAGGACAGTTCCCTCTGGGGCCAACGTCCTGACTTTC. Its translation: CASSARTVPSGANVLTF.

This chain joins TRBV4-2 and TRBJ2-6; D unresolved. The V gene's germline CDR1 is LGHNA and CDR2 YNFKEQ. CDR3 length equals 16 residues. V dropped 6 bases and J dropped 2 bases, with 14 bases sitting between them. As DNA, the CDR3 is TGTGCCAGCAGTGGCATCGGAACAGCTGGGGCCAACGTCCTGACTTTC. Translation: CASSGIGTAGANVLTF.

The CDR3 DNA reads TGTGCCAGCTCACCACCGGTCGGCGGGAGGATGGATGGCTACACCTTC. Its protein is CASSPPVGGRMDGYTF. The chain combines TRBV18 with TRBJ1-2; no clear D. V dropped 0 bases and J dropped 6 bases, with 17 bases sitting between them. CDR1 KGHSH and CDR2 LQKENI come from the germline V gene. The CDR3 covers 16 residues.

The V call is TRBV4-3, the J call TRBJ1-3; 8 nucleotides agree with TRBD1. The V gene's germline CDR1 is LGHNA and CDR2 YSLEER. V dropped 0 bases and J dropped 3; count of bases not matched to a gene: 10. This CDR3 region has 18 residues. The CDR3 sequence: CASSQDGTGAGGGNTIYF. DNA of the CDR3: TGCGCCAGCAGCCAAGATGGGACAGGCGCTGGGGGTGGAAACACCATATATTTT.

V usage is TRBV11-3 and J usage is TRBJ1-4; D is perhaps TRBD1 (6 bases). Germline CDR1 is SGHNT and CDR2 is YENEEA. The CDR3 extends over 14 amino acids. Between the trimmed V and J ends, which lost 4 bases and 7 bases, there was a span of 13 bases. The CDR3 loop is CASSSRGSTEKLFF. In DNA, the CDR3 is TGTGCCAGCAGCTCCAGGGGATCTACTGAAAAACTGTTTTTT.

The chain combines TRBV3-1 (or the pseudogene TRBV3-2) with TRBJ1-2; 7 bases agree with TRBD1. Per the germline V gene, CDR1 is LGHDT and CDR2 is YNNKEL (reference sequence). Trimming cost V 0 bases and J 2 bases; bases outside gene matches: 9. The CDR3 loop spans 17 amino acids. CDR3 in amino acids: CASSQDRWDRLNYGYTF. For the CDR3, the DNA is TGTGCCAGCAGCCAAGATAGGTGGGACAGATTAAACTATGGCTACACCTTC.

The chain couples TRBV4-1 to TRBJ2-1; D might be TRBD1 or TRBD2, each matching 5 bases. The CDR3 spans 15 residues. Germline V lookup: CDR1 MGHRA, CDR2 YSYEKL. Trimming took off 4 bases at V and 5 bases at J, with 15 bases between the two ends. The chain's CDR3 is CASSLHGTENNEQFF. DNA of the CDR3: TGCGCCAGCAGCCTCCACGGGACGGAGAACAATGAGCAGTTCTTC.

This rearrangement joins TRBV7-9 to TRBJ1-2, with D possibly matching TRBD1 (6 bases). The CDR3 extends over 16 amino acids. Germline-derived CDR1 and CDR2 are SEHNR and FQNEAQ (reference sequence). Trimming removed 5 bases at V and 3 bases at J, with 19 bases between. Here the CDR3 DNA reads TGTGCCAGCAGCGTAGGGGGGGACGGAGCCTACTATGGCTACACCTTC. Its protein product is CASSVGGDGAYYGYTF.

The V call is TRBV14, the J call TRBJ2-3, with D possibly matching TRBD2 (6 bases). Germline values: CDR1 SGHDN, CDR2 FVKESK. V dropped 2 bases and J dropped 8 bases, with 14 bases sitting between them. The CDR3 loop spans 14 amino acids. CDR3 nucleotides: TGTGCCAGCAGCCAATCCGGGACTGGCGGTACGCAGTATTTT. Protein: CASSQSGTGGTQYF.

The rearrangement joins TRBV6-1 to TRBJ2-2; 7 bases are a match to TRBD2. The CDR3 runs 18 residues. The junction had 16 bases not matched to a gene; V was cut back by 2 bases and J by 7 bases. Germline values: CDR1 MNHNS, CDR2 SASEGT. This CDR3 is CASSESWLGGSNGGELFF. The CDR3 DNA sequence: TGTGCCAGCAGTGAATCATGGCTGGGCGGGAGTAATGGCGGGGAGCTGTTTTTT.

The CDR3 region has the DNA TGTGCCAGCAGCCCCGACAGGCTCACTGAAGCTTTCTTT. This encodes CASSPDRLTEAFF. V is TRBV7-3 and J is TRBJ1-1; D perhaps matches TRBD1 (6 bases). Trimming removed 5 bases from V and 4 bases from J, with 11 bases in between. The germline V gene has CDR1 SGHTA and CDR2 FQGTGA. The CDR3 is made up of 13 amino acids.

The chain uses TRBV18 and TRBJ1-3; 8 nucleotides agree with TRBD1. There are 15 residues in the CDR3. Germline loops: CDR1 KGHSH, CDR2 LQKENI. Unmatched junction bases numbered 3, after V lost 3 bases and J lost 2 bases. The CDR3 DNA follows: TGTGCCAGCTCACCTCTGACAGGGGCTGGAAACACCATATATTTT. It translates to CASSPLTGAGNTIYF.

CDR3 protein: CASSPGGGNQPQHF. CDR3 coding DNA: TGCGCCAGCAGCCCGGGAGGGGGCAATCAGCCCCAGCATTTT. The V gene is TRBV5-1, the J gene TRBJ1-5; D may be TRBD1 (5 bases). Per the germline V gene, CDR1 is SGHRS and CDR2 is YFSETQ. The V end lost 4 bases, the J end lost 2 bases, and 10 bases lay between the germline ends. The CDR3 covers 14 residues.

The chain employs TRBV6-4 and TRBJ1-2, with D perhaps matching TRBD1 (6 bases). Germline CDR1 is MRHNA and CDR2 is SNTAGT. The CDR3 runs to 13 residues. V was trimmed by 0 bases and J by 4 bases, leaving 6 bases between them. The CDR3 DNA follows: TGTGCCAGCAGTGACTCAGGGGGCTATGGCTACACCTTC. As protein: CASSDSGGYGYTF.

Only one count was recorded for this clone. The chain carries TRBV6-5 and TRBJ1-2; D not resolved. CDR3 length equals 15 residues. Trimming cost V 5 bases and J 4 bases, with 17 bases left between them. Germline lookup yields CDR1 MNHEY and CDR2 SVGAGI. The CDR3 nucleotides read TGTGCCAGCAGTCCGACGAGAGGAAATCGCTATGGCTACACCTTC. Translated, it gives CASSPTRGNRYGYTF.

This chain links TRBV7-2 with TRBJ1-5, with D maybe TRBD1 (5 bases). The CDR3 length is 17 residues. The germline V gene encodes CDR1 SGHTA and CDR2 FQGNSA. V shed 0 bases and J shed 0 bases, with 12 bases lying between them. In nucleotides, the CDR3 is TGTGCCAGCAGCTTAGCGATGGGGGACTATAGCAATCAGCCCCAGCATTTT. It specifies CASSLAMGDYSNQPQHF.

The V and J genes are TRBV12-3 or TRBV12-4 and TRBJ2-2, with D unclear. The CDR3 sequence is 13 residues long. The V and J ends lost 1 base and 4 bases respectively, with 4 bases between them. DNA for the CDR3: TGTGCCAGCAGTTTAGAAAGCACCGGGGAGCTGTTTTTT. Protein product: CASSLESTGELFF.

This clone was seen a single time. The chain's CDR3 is CASSFSTTNEKLFF. Written as DNA, the CDR3 is TGCGCCAGCAGCTTCAGTACAACTAATGAAAAACTGTTTTTT. V and J are TRBV5-1 and TRBJ1-4; D remains ambiguous. Trimming left V 2 bases short and J 0 bases short, with 5 bases between. CDR1 and CDR2 from the germline V gene are SGHRS and YFSETQ. This CDR3 has 14 amino acids. Full variable domain (outside the CDR3, taken from reference TRBV5-1 and TRBJ1-4): KAGVTQTPRYLIKTRGQQVTLSCSPISGHRSVSWYQQTPGQGLQFLFEYFSETQRNKGNFPGRFSGRQFSNSRSEMNVSTLELGDSALYLCASSFSTTNEKLFFGSGTQLSVL.

This sequence joins TRBV7-9 and TRBJ2-1; 8 bases line up with TRBD2. Germline CDR1 and CDR2: SEHNR and FQNEAQ (reference sequence). This CDR3 comprises 13 residues. Unmatched junction bases numbered 3, after V lost 5 bases and J lost 6 bases. CDR3 protein: CASSPTSVNEQFF. CDR3 bases: TGTGCCAGCAGCCCGACTAGCGTCAATGAGCAGTTCTTC.

The chain couples TRBV19 to TRBJ1-5; TRBD1 is a possible D gene (5 bases). The germline V gene has CDR1 LNHDA and CDR2 SQIVND (reference sequence). The CDR3 length is 14 residues. The germline V and J ends were trimmed by 8 bases and 6 bases, with 17 bases remaining between them. The CDR3 DNA sequence: TGTGCCAGTCTCGGGGTACAGGAGGGTCAGCCCCAGCATTTT. It yields the protein CASLGVQEGQPQHF.

This chain uses TRBV5-1 with TRBJ2-4; D tentatively reads TRBD1 or TRBD2 (5 bases each). The CDR3 is 17 residues long. Germline loops: CDR1 SGHRS, CDR2 YFSETQ. V shed 0 bases and J shed 3 bases, with 16 bases lying between them. The CDR3 region is CASSLGPGNRGKNIQYF. The CDR3 DNA sequence: TGCGCCAGCAGCTTGGGACCAGGGAATCGGGGCAAAAACATTCAGTACTTC.

The sample holds a few counts of this clone. The chain employs TRBV11-2 and TRBJ2-2, with 7 bases matching TRBD1. The CDR3 runs to 15 residues. J gave up 1 base and V 3 bases, and 2 bases lay outside the gene matches. Looked up from germline, CDR1 is SGHAT and CDR2 is FQNNGV. The CDR3 nucleotides are TGTGCCAGCAGCTTGGGACAGAAGAACACCGGGGAGCTGTTTTTT. Protein: CASSLGQKNTGELFF. The full variable domain, in which reference TRBV11-2 and TRBJ2-2 provide the parts outside the CDR3, is EAGVAQSPRYKIIEKRQSVAFWCNPISGHATLYWYQQILGQGPKLLIQFQNNGVVDDSQLPKDRFSAERLKGVDSTLKIQPAKLEDSAVYLCASSLGQKNTGELFFGEGSRLTVL.